The T cell receptor (beta chain) described here comes from a study of T cell clonotyping in hematopoietic cell transplantation. The wider study: Recipients' pretransplant samples followed cytoreduction.

CDR1 and CDR2 from the germline V gene are MDHEN and SYDVKM. Trimming cost V 5 bases and J 7 bases; bases outside gene matches: 10. The length of the CDR3 is 15 residues. Details on this clone: Its antigen remains unidentified.

Time point described: recipient sample about 28 days before transplant, after cytoreduction. Broader study findings: Higher Inverse Simpson Index values in graft donor and pretransplant recipient predicted broader posttransplant TCR diversity.

The method was immunoSEQ multiplex PCR; TCRdb's version includes in-frame clones alone and lacks a portion of them. The data contain about 29,000 clones, 60% to 85% of them singletons. The source material was peripheral blood mononuclear cells, sampled before stem cell transplant. V gene TRBV28 combines with J gene TRBJ2-7; 11 nucleotides agree with TRBD1. The TCR was taken from a woman younger than 45 with chronic myeloid leukemia. Some clones in this sample may be carry-over from other donors' samples. CDR3: CASSPGTGGSWEQYF. The CDR3 region has the DNA TGTGCCAGCAGTCCAGGGACAGGGGGGTCGTGGGAGCAGTACTTC.